Listed below are T cell receptor beta chains from one sample, sequenced in a study of T-cell memory formation after mild COVID-19. In TCRdb, the 5' RACE reads were re-called with MiXCR into one record per CDR3 protein. This repertoire shows about 180,000 distinct CDR3 sequences, more than 15% found once; its top ten account for approximately 2%. The specimen sequenced was PBMCs or a T cell subset sorted from them (not recorded which). The receptors shown here come from an adult woman who had mild COVID-19 (a few samples of this study predate the infection). Cell type and time point are not known. The CDR3 runs from the conserved cysteine through the conserved F or W. A D gene is named only where the DNA matches it firmly. A row's size may be missing; if present it is once, few, many or a size class.

TRBD2	TRBV7-9	16	TRBJ2-5	-	TGTGCCAGCAGCTTCAGGACTAGCGGGAGCATAGGAACCCAGTACTTC	CASSFRTSGSIGTQYF
-	TRBV7-2	15	TRBJ2-5	-	TGTGCCAGCAGCTTAGAACGGATAGGGTTGGAGACCCAGTACTTC	CASSLERIGLETQYF
-	TRBV5-1	13	TRBJ1-2	-	TGCGCCAGCAGCCCCCGGGACTATAACAGCTACACCTTC	CASSPRDYNSYTF
-	TRBV5-5	15	TRBJ2-1	many	TGTGCCAGCAGCCCCCGCTTAGGGTCCGCCAATGAGCAGTTCTTC	CASSPRLGSANEQFF
-	TRBV7-2	15	TRBJ1-1	few	TGTGCCAGCAGCTTAGCCCGGACGGCGGACACTGAAGCTTTCTTT	CASSLARTADTEAFF
-	TRBV7-2	16	TRBJ2-1	-	TGTGCCAGCAGCTCCCTGGGGGGGGGCGGCTACAATGAGCAGTTCTTC	CASSSLGGGGYNEQFF
TRBD1	TRBV7-9	14	TRBJ2-7	-	TGTGCCAGCAGCAGGAAGGGGGCCCACTACGAGCAGTACTTC	CASSRKGAHYEQYF
-	TRBV5-6	16	TRBJ1-1	-	TGTGCCAGCAGCTTGGCCCCCACAGGAGCGAACACTGAAGCTTTCTTT	CASSLAPTGANTEAFF
-	TRBV7-3	15	TRBJ2-1	few	TGTGCCAGCAGCTTAAACAGCGTCCAAGCCAATGAGCAGTTCTTC	CASSLNSVQANEQFF
TRBD1	TRBV12-3/TRBV12-4	15	TRBJ2-1	-	TGTGCCAGCAGCCCCGGGACAGGGGGCTGGGATGAGCAGTTCTTC	CASSPGTGGWDEQFF
-	TRBV28	14	TRBJ2-1	few	TGTGCCAGCAGTTGGGCAGCCTTTACGGATGAGCAGTTCTTC	CASSWAAFTDEQFF
-	TRBV7-2	13	TRBJ2-1	-	TGTGCCAGCAGCTTTCTAGAGTTCGGTGAGCAGTTCTTC	CASSFLEFGEQFF
-	TRBV5-1	15	TRBJ2-7	-	TGCGCCAGCAGCTTGGCCCGTGGTCCTACCTACGAGCAGTACTTC	CASSLARGPTYEQYF
-	TRBV5-1	14	TRBJ2-4	-	TGCGCCAGCAGCTTAGGGCAGGACGGAAACATTCAGTACTTC	CASSLGQDGNIQYF
TRBD1	TRBV29-1	13	TRBJ2-5	once	TGCAGCGTCCGGGACAGTTCCCAAGAGACCCAGTACTTC	CSVRDSSQETQYF
-	TRBV7-3	13	TRBJ2-3	many	TGTGCCAGCAGCTTAAACACTAGGAATACGCAGTATTTT	CASSLNTRNTQYF
TRBD1	TRBV29-1	12	TRBJ2-5	-	TGCAGCGAGGGACAGCTCCAAGAGACCCAGTACTTC	CSEGQLQETQYF
-	TRBV5-1	15	TRBJ1-2	few	TGCGCCAGCAGCTTCAGACGGCCGCTTAGCTATGGCTACACCTTC	CASSFRRPLSYGYTF
-	TRBV12-3/TRBV12-4	15	TRBJ2-1	-	TGTGCCAGCAGTTCCCCACCCGCGGGCGTAAATGAGCAGTTCTTC	CASSSPPAGVNEQFF
-	TRBV7-7	15	TRBJ2-1	few	TGTGCTAGCAGCTTAGCCTGGGGATCCTACAATGAGCAGTTCTTC	CASSLAWGSYNEQFF
-	TRBV12-3/TRBV12-4	14	TRBJ2-1	few	TGTGCCAGCAGTCCAGGACGGCGTTCCAATGAGCAGTTCTTC	CASSPGRRSNEQFF
-	TRBV5-1	17	TRBJ1-3	few	TGCGCCAGCAGCTGGGAAGAAAGGGGCTACTCTGGAAACACCATATATTTT	CASSWEERGYSGNTIYF